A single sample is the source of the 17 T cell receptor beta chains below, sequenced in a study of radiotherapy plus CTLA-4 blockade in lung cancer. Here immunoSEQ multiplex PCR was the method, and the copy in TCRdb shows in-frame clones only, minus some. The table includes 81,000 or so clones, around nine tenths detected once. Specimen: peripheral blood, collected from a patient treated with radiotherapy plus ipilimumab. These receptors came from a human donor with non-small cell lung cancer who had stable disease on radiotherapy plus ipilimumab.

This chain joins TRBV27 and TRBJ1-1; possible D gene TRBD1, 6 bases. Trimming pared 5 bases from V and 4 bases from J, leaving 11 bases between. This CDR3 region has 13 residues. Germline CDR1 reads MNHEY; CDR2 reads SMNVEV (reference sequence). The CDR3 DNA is TGTGCCAGCAGTATCGGACAGCTCACTGAAGCTTTCTTT. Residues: CASSIGQLTEAFF.

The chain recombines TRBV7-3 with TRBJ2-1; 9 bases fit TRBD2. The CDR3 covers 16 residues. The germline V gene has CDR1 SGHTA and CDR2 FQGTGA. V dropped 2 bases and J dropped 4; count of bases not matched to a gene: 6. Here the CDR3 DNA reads TGTGCCAGCAGCTTAGGACTAGCGCAATCTTACAATGAGCAGTTCTTC. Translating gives CASSLGLAQSYNEQFF.

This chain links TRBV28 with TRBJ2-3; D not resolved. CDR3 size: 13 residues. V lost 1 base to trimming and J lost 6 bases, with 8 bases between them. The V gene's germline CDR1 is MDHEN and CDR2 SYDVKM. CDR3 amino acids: CASSLFVRDTQYF. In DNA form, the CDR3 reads TGTGCCAGCAGTTTATTTGTCCGCGATACGCAGTATTTT.

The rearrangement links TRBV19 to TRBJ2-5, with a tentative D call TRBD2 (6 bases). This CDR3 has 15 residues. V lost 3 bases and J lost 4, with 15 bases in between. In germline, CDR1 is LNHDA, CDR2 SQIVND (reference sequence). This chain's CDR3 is CASSIGDSRGETQYF. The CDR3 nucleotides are TGTGCCAGTAGTATCGGGGACTCAAGGGGAGAGACCCAGTACTTC.

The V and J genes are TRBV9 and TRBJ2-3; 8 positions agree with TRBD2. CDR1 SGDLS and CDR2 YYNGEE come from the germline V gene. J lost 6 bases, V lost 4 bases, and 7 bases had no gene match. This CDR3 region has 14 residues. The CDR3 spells CASSFSGASDTQYF. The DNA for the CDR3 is TGTGCCAGCAGCTTTAGCGGGGCGAGTGATACGCAGTATTTT.

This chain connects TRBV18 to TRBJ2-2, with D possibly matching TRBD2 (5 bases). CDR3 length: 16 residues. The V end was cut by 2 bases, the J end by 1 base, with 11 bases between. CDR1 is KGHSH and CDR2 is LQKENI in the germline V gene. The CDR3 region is CASSPGTRRNTGELFF. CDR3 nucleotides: TGTGCCAGCTCACCAGGTACTAGGAGGAACACCGGGGAGCTGTTTTTT.

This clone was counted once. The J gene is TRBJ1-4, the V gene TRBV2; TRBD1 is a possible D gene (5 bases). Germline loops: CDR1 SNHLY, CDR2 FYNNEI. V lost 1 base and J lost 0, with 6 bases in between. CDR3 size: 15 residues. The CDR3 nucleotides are TGTGCCAGCAGTGAAGACAGGACAACTAATGAAAAACTGTTTTTT. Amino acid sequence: CASSEDRTTNEKLFF.

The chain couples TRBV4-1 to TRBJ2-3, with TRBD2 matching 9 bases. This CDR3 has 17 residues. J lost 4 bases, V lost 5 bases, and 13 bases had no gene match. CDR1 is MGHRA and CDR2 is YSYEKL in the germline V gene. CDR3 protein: CASSSRLSGGFSDTQYF. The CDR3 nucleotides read TGCGCCAGCAGCTCCCGCCTTAGCGGGGGCTTCTCAGATACGCAGTATTTT.

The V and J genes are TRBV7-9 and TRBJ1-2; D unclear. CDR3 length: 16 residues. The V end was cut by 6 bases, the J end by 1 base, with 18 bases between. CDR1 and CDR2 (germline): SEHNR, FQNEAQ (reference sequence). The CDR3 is CASSWGGGSFNYGYTF. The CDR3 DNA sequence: TGTGCCAGCAGTTGGGGAGGCGGGAGCTTTAACTATGGCTACACCTTC. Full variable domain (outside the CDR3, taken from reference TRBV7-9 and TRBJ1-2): DTGVSQNPRHKITKRGQNVTFRCDPISEHNRLYWYRQTLGQGPEFLTYFQNEAQLEKSRLLSDRFSAERPKGSFSTLEIQRTEQGDSAMYLCASSWGGGSFNYGYTFGSGTRLTVV.

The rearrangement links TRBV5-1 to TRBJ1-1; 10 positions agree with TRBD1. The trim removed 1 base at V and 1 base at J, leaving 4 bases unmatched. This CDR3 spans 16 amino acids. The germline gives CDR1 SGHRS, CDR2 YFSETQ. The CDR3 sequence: CASSLRTGGENTEAFF. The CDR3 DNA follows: TGCGCCAGCAGCTTGAGGACAGGGGGAGAGAACACTGAAGCTTTCTTT.

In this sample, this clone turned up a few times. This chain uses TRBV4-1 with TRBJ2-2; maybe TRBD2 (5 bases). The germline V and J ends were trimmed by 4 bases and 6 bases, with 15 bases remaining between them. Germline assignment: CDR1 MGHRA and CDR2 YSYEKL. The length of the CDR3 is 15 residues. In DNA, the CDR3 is TGCGCCAGCAGCCGGGCGGGCTTGGAAGCCGGGGAGCTGTTTTTT. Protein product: CASSRAGLEAGELFF.

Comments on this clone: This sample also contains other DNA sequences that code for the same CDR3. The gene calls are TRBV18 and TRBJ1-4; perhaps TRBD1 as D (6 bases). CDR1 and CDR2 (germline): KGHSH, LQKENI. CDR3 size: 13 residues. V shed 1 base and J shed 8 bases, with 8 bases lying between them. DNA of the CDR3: TGTGCCAGCTCACCACAGGGGGGCGAAAAACTGTTTTTT. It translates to CASSPQGGEKLFF.

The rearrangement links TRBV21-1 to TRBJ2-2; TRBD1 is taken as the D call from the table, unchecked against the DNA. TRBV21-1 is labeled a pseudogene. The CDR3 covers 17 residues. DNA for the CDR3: TGTGCCAGCAGCAAAGCAGACAGGAAAACGAACACCGGGGAGCTGTTTTTT. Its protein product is CASSKADRKTNTGELFF.

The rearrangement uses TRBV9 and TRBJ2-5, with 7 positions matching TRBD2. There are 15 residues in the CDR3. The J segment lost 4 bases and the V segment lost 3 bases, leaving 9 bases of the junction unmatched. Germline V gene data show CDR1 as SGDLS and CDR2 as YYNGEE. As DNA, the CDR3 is TGTGCCAGCAGCGCAAGCGGGGCCCGCGGAGAGACCCAGTACTTC. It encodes CASSASGARGETQYF.

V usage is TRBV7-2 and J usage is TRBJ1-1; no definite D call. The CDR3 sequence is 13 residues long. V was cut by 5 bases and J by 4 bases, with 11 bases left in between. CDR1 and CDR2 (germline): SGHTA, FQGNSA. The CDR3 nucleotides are TGTGCCAGCAGCCTGCTTGAGGCCACTGAAGCTTTCTTT. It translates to CASSLLEATEAFF.

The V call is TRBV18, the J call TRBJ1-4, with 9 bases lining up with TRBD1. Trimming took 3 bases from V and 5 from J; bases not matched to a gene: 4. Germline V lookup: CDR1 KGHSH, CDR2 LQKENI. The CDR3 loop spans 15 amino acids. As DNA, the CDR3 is TGTGCCAGCTCACCGGGACAGGGAGTAAATGAAAAACTGTTTTTT. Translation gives CASSPGQGVNEKLFF.

The CDR3 protein is CASSKDSRAPVYSNQPQHF. CDR3 DNA sequence: TGTGCCAGCAGCAAAGACTCGAGGGCACCGGTTTATAGCAATCAGCCCCAGCATTTT. V is TRBV21-1 and J is TRBJ1-5. TRBV21-1 is classified as a pseudogene. The CDR3 loop spans 19 amino acids.